This T cell receptor beta chain emerged from a study of blood T cell repertoires in COVID-19. The CDR3 runs to 13 residues. Germline lookup yields CDR1 GTSNPN and CDR2 SVGIG (reference sequence). The germline V and J ends were trimmed by 3 bases and 5 bases, with 13 bases remaining between them. Method: immunoSEQ multiplex PCR; TCRdb's copy keeps in-frame clones and lacks some. The data show 220,000 or so clones, 75% to 85% seen once. This rearrangement joins TRBV30 to TRBJ1-2; D unresolved. The sequence came from a woman of 80 years or more with COVID-19, enrolled during active disease. The sample was peripheral blood. The CDR3 bases are TGTGCCTGGAGAGGGAAGGGAGGATATGGCTACACCTTC. Protein sequence: CAWRGKGGYGYTF.